The text below deals with one T cell receptor beta chain. Measured with immunoSEQ multiplex PCR; TCRdb has only the in-frame clones, and not every one. The sample lists approximately 100,000 clones, around 90% occurring once. The sample is drawn from a study of control samples from healthy donors and cancer patients. The CDR3 is made up of 16 amino acids. The V gene's germline CDR1 is SGHAT and CDR2 FQNNGV. V lost 5 bases, J lost 1 base, and 17 bases lay in between. The chain combines TRBV11-2 with TRBJ2-5, with a weak D call TRBD2 (6 bases). Material: blood. The origin of this receptor is a young man in good health. DNA for the CDR3: TGTGCCAGCAGCGCGCGATCCGGGAGACTCCAAGAGACCCAGTACTTC. Protein sequence: CASSARSGRLQETQYF. Complete variable domain (other parts from reference TRBV11-2 and TRBJ2-5): EAGVAQSPRYKIIEKRQSVAFWCNPISGHATLYWYQQILGQGPKLLIQFQNNGVVDDSQLPKDRFSAERLKGVDSTLKIQPAKLEDSAVYLCASSARSGRLQETQYFGPGTRLLVL.